The entry that follows covers one TCR beta chain sequence. No antigen is known for it. The assay was immunoSEQ multiplex PCR, and TCRdb's table has in-frame clones only and misses some. In the table there are about 400,000 clones, approximately 83% of which are singletons. The CDR3 sequence is 11 residues long. The V gene's germline CDR1 is KGHSH and CDR2 LQKENI. V lost 6 bases and J 4 bases, leaving 5 bases between the germline ends. Treatment given: some 20 received Ad26.COV2.S at low or high dose, single or two shots; 5 received placebo; per-sample allocation not given. The samples date from day 63 after the first vaccine or placebo injection. A Boston adult aged 18-55 years was the donor. Ad26.COV2.S expressed prefusion-stabilized spike from the original Wuhan strain. This record comes from a study of Ad26.COV2.S vaccination and SARS-CoV-2 variants. Study in general: Dosing was one shot or two shots 56 days apart.

General study findings and limits: Total T cell responses were possibly underestimated by TCR breadth and depth analyses.

Here the sequenced sample was peripheral blood, taken in a trial of Ad26.COV2.S vaccine versus placebo. The receptor was derived from a person aged 18-60 years who received the Ad26.COV2.S COVID-19 vaccine or a placebo. The V gene is TRBV18, the J gene TRBJ2-3; no firm D call. CDR3 sequence: CASSGSDTQYF. The CDR3 coding sequence is TGTGCCAGCTCGGGGTCAGATACGCAGTATTTT.